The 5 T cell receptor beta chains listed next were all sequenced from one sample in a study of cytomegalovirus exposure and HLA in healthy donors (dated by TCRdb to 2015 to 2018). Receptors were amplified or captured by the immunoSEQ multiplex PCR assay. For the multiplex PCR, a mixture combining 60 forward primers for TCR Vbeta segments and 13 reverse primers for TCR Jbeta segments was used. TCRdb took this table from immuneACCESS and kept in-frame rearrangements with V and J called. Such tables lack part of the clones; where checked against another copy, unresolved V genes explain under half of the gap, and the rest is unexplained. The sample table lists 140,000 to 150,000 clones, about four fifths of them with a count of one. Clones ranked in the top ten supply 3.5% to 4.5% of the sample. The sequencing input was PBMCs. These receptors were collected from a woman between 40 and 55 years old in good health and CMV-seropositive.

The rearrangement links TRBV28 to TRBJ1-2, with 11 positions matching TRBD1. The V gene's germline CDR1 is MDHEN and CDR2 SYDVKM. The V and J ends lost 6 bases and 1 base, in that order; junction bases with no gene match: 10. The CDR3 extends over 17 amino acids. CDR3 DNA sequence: TGTGCCAGCAGGGTGGTTGGGACAGGGGGAGGTAACTATGGCTACACCTTC. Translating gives CASRVVGTGGGNYGYTF.

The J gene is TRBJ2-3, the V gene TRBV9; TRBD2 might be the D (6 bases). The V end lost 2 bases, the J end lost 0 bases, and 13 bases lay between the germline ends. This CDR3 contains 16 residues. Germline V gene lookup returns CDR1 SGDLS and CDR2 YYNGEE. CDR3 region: CASSVIGDSSTDTQYF. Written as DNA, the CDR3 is TGTGCCAGCAGCGTTATAGGGGACTCCAGCACAGATACGCAGTATTTT.

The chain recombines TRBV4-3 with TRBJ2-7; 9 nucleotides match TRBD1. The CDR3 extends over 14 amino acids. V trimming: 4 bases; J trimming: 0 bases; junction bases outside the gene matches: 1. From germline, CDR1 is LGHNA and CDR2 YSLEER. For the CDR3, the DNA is TGCGCCAGCAGCCGGGGACAGGGCTCCTACGAGCAGTACTTC. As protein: CASSRGQGSYEQYF.

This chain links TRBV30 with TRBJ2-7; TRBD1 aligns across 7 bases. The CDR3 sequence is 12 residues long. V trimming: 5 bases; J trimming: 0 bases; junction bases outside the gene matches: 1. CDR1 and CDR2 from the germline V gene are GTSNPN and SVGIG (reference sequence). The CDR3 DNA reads TGTGCCTGGGACAGGGCCTCCTACGAGCAGTACTTC. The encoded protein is CAWDRASYEQYF.

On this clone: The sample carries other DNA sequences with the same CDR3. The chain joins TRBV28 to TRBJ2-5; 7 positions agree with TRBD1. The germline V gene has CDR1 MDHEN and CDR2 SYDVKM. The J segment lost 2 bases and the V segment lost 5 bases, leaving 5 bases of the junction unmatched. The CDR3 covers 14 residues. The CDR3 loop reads CASSQQGMQETQYF. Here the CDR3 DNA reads TGTGCCAGCAGTCAACAGGGGATGCAAGAGACCCAGTACTTC.